This T cell receptor (beta chain) was profiled in a study of blood T cell repertoires in COVID-19. Study-level information: Whether acute or convalescent, the COVID-19 samples came from the United States, Italy and Spain. T cells, B-cell-depleted T cells, or PBMCs supplied cDNA or gDNA.

This CDR3 contains 13 residues. CDR1 and CDR2 from the germline V gene are LNHDA and SQIVND (reference sequence). V lost 1 base and J 7 bases, leaving 8 bases between the germline ends. In the source study's methods: Reference gene primer amplification gave nucleated cell count estimates. Sequenced by immunoSEQ multiplex PCR; TCRdb stores in-frame clones only, minus some. Clone size and the V and J calls come from that table; the DNA yielded D and trimming. The sample gives about 200,000 clones, around 80% of which show up once; roughly 13% is in the top ten. The TCR comes from a human donor in a cohort sampled during active COVID-19. Specimen: peripheral blood. The rearrangement joins TRBV19 to TRBJ2-1, with D unresolved. Here the CDR3 DNA reads TGTGCCAGTAGTATAGGGGCCATTAATGAGCAGTTCTTC. Translation gives CASSIGAINEQFF.